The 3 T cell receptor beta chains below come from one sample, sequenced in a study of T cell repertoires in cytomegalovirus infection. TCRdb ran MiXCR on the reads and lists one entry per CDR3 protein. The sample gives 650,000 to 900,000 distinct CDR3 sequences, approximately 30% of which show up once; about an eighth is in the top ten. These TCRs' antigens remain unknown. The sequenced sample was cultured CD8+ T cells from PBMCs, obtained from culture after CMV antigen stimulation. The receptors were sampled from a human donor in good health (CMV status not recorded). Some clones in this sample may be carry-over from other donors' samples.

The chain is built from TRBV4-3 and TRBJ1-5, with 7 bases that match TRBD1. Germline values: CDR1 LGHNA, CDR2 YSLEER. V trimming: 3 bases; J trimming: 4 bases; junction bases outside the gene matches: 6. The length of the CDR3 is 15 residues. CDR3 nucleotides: TGCGCCAGCAGCCAGGCAGGGGGGGTAAATCAGCCCCAGCATTTT. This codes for CASSQAGGVNQPQHF.

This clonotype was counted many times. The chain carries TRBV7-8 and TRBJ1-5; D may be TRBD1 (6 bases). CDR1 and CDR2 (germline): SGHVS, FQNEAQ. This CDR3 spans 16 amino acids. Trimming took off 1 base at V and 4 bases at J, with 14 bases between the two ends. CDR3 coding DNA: TGTGCCAGCAGCTTAGATCCTGGGGGCCGTAATCAGCCCCAGCATTTT. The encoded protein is CASSLDPGGRNQPQHF.

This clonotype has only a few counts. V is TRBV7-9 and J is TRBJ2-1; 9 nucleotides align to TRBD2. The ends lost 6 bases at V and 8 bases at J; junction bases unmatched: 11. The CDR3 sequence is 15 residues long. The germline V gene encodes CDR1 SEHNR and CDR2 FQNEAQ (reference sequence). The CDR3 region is CASSLGLALEYEQFF. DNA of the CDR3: TGTGCCAGCAGTCTCGGACTAGCGCTGGAATATGAGCAGTTCTTC.